Listed below are T cell receptor beta chains from one sample, sequenced in a study of beta chain features in type 1 diabetes. TCRdb's table, derived via immunoSEQ multiplex PCR, lists solely in-frame clones and lacks some. The repertoire holds several thousand clones, approximately 80% seen once, with just over 1.4% in the top ten. Sequencing used Tregs from blood. Source of these receptors: a woman younger than 30 in good health. Each CDR3 is given with its conserved first and last residue. The D gene is left open where the match is weak. Size is stated for part of the rows, as once, few or many counts, or as a class when the clone is expanded.

TRBV6-1	TRBJ1-1	TRBD1	14	-	TGTGCCAGCAGTCTCCAGGGGGTAGACACTGAAGCTTTCTTT	CASSLQGVDTEAFF
TRBV7-7	TRBJ1-1	-	13	once	TGTGCTAGCAGCTTAGACAGGAACACTGAAGCTTTCTTT	CASSLDRNTEAFF
TRBV21-1	TRBJ2-7	-	17	-	TGTGCCAGCAGCAAAGCCCTCCCTCCGGGAGTCGCCTACGAGCAGTACTTC	CASSKALPPGVAYEQYF
TRBV29-1	TRBJ2-7	-	11	-	TGCAGCGCCCTCAGGGGCTACGAGCAGTACTTC	CSALRGYEQYF
TRBV5-1	TRBJ2-5	TRBD2	16	-	TGCGCCAGCAGCTTGGCGGCGGGAGGGATCCAAGAGACCCAGTACTTC	CASSLAAGGIQETQYF
TRBV5-1	TRBJ2-7	-	15	-	TGCGCCAGCAGCAAAAGGGGGGGTACGTCTTACGAGCAGTACTTC	CASSKRGGTSYEQYF
TRBV30	TRBJ1-5	TRBD1	13	-	TGTGCCTGGGACAGGGGGAGCAATCAGCCCCAGCATTTT	CAWDRGSNQPQHF
TRBV10-2	TRBJ1-5	TRBD1	15	-	TGCGCCAGCAGTGAAACCAGGGGGCTCTATCAGCCCCAGCATTTT	CASSETRGLYQPQHF
TRBV5-6	TRBJ2-4	TRBD1	16	-	TGTGCCAGCAGCTTCCGGCCAGGGGGTCCCAAAAACATTCAGTACTTC	CASSFRPGGPKNIQYF
TRBV6-5	TRBJ2-3	-	12	-	TGTGCCAGCAACTCACTCGACTCTAAACAGTATTTT	CASNSLDSKQYF